The present TCR beta chain was sequenced within a study of CD8 T cells in Susac syndrome. Reverse transcription of roughly 0.45 to 1 ug RNA used random hexamers. Coverage of TCR beta CDR3 amplification by immunoSEQ multiplex PCR extended to 54 Vbeta and 13 Jbeta. Each CDR3 protein is one row after TCRdb ran MiXCR on the immunoSEQ multiplex PCR reads. The data contain 400,000 to 550,000 distinct CDR3 sequences, approximately 89% of them seen just once; the ten biggest clones take up 0.09% to 0.15%. TCR beta sequencing covered blood CD8+ and CD4+ T cells. This CDR3 comprises 14 residues. Germline trimming cut 3 bases from V and 3 bases from J; bases unmatched to any gene: 4. Per germline, CDR1 SNHLY and CDR2 FYNNEI.

Sequencing input: CD8+ T cells from PBMCs. The receptor was isolated from a human donor with multiple sclerosis. The chain combines TRBV2 with TRBJ2-7; 8 bases agree with TRBD1. The CDR3 spells CASSDLDRDYEQYF. In DNA form, the CDR3 reads TGTGCCAGCAGTGATTTGGACAGGGACTACGAGCAGTACTTC. Based on the CDR3 plus reference TRBV2 and TRBJ2-7, the full variable domain is EPEVTQTPSHQVTQMGQEVILRCVPISNHLYFYWYRQILGQKVEFLVSFYNNEISEKSEIFDDQFSVERPDGSNFTLKIRSTKLEDSAMYFCASSDLDRDYEQYFGPGTRLTVT.